This T cell receptor beta chain emerged from a study of neurological immune-mediated disorders (dated 2019 in TCRdb). About the investigation overall: Of the roughly 35 multiple sclerosis patients, about 30 had relapsing-remitting MS and 3 had secondary progressive MS. The study compared peripheral blood TCR-beta repertoires of HTLV-I-associated myelopathy (HAM/TSP) patients, multiple sclerosis patients and healthy controls using UMI-based sequencing. The 106 TCR-beta libraries included longitudinal samples, technical triplicates and paired sorted CD4+ and CD8+ T-cell subsets alongside PBMC samples. The cohort included approximately 70 subjects: some 14 with HAM/TSP, around 34 with multiple sclerosis, and around 20 healthy controls. Paper-wide results and their limitations: No identical CDR3 amino acid sequences were shared among expanded clones across subjects, suggesting private TCR-beta repertoires in all groups. Phylogenetic analysis grouped repertoires from 18 of 34 MS patients into a cluster of related CDR3 sequences, suggesting a possible repertoire-level signature. TCR clonal expansion was highest in HAM/TSP patients and lowest in MS patients, with MS patients falling below even healthy controls. The MS cluster showed no association with clinical or MRI features, and the authors stated that larger cohorts are needed.

Libraries from unsorted PBMCs were made from 2 million PBMCs kept in RNAlater at -80 degrees C until RNA extraction. Multiple sclerosis patients were enrolled in a US clinical protocol evaluating disease progression by magnetic resonance imaging. PBMCs were separated from peripheral blood using Ficoll-Hypaque density gradient centrifugation and then cryopreserved in liquid nitrogen. cDNA was synthesized by template-switch 5'RACE using a primer carrying a 10-nucleotide random unique molecular identifier by which each TCR transcript was tagged. Over 190 million TCR-beta sequences, covering 15-18 subjects, were produced in each sequencing run. The RNeasy kit was used to extract total RNA. The KAPA Real-time Library Amplification kit was used to amplify TCR-beta VDJ regions with primers targeting the TCR constant region and the 5'RACE anchor. Sample indexes and Illumina adaptors were added in a first PCR, after which library yield was increased in a second PCR. After Ampure bead purification, the roughly 650 bp TCR product was size-selected on a 2% E-gel SizeSelection system. Before pooling, library quality was assessed on a Bioanalyzer, concentration was determined with Qubit, and library quantification was performed with the Kapa Library Quantification kit. An Illumina HiSeq 2500 was used to sequence the libraries paired-end at 2 x 150 bp. To increase sequence diversity, roughly 24-30% phiX was spiked into each library pool. The study's processing was this. The UMI-based MiGEC pipeline processed quality-filtered reads and removed over 75% of raw TCR sequences during error correction. IMGT germline references were used for alignment of VDJ genes, and clonotypes were defined by a unique CDR3 amino acid sequence together with V-J genes. Clonal expansion, Shannon diversity and CDR3 relatedness (CalcPairwiseDistances, ClusterSamples) were evaluated with VDJtools, and phylogenetic trees were built with CLCbio workbench. Expanded clones were defined as having at least 8 unique UMIs, based on coefficient-of-variation modelling across technical triplicates. TCRdb reprocessing: public reads trimmed at Q25 with fastp, clones called with MiXCR, in-frame beta chains kept. Each CDR3 protein gets just one entry, which takes the most common genes and DNA from the rows behind it. For this entry, the V and J calls and clone size follow TCRdb and not the study's own pipeline. The table for this sample lists about 58,000 distinct CDR3 sequences; roughly 4% of them were counted only once. 1.5% to 2% of the sample is held by the ten biggest clonotypes.

A word on this clonotype: No cognate antigen has been identified for it. A single base separates this from a much larger clone, so it may be a read error.

V lost 3 bases and J lost 2 bases; the stretch between them is 8 bases long. CDR1 and CDR2 are read off the germline V gene as SGHDT and YYEEEE. Counted from cysteine to phenylalanine, this CDR3 has 13 amino acids. Of all the DNA, just the CDR3 is kept, 39 bases in frame from base 1. Material: PBMCs. This sequence was found in a man aged 25 to 40 with multiple sclerosis. The sequence links TRBV5-6 to TRBJ1-2; the D gene lacks a confident call. Here is the DNA: TGTGCCAGCAGCTGGGAAGAAAACTATGGCTACACCTTC. Protein translation: CASSWEENYGYTF.